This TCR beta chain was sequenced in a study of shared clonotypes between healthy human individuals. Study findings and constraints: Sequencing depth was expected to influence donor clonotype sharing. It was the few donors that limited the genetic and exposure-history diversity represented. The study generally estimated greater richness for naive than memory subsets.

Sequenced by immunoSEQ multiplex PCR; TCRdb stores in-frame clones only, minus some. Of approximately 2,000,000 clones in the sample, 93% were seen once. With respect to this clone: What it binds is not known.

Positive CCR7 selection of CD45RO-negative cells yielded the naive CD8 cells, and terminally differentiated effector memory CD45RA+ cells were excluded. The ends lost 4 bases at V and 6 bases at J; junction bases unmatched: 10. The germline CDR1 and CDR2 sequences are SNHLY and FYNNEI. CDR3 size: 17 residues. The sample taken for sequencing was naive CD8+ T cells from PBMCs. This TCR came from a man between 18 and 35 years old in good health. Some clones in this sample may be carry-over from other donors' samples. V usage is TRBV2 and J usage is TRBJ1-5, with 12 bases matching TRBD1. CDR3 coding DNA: TGTGCCAGCAGTGGGGACAGGGGGCCTCAGTTTTTTCAGCCCCAGCATTTT. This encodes CASSGDRGPQFFQPQHF. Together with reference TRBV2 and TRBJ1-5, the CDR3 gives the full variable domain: EPEVTQTPSHQVTQMGQEVILRCVPISNHLYFYWYRQILGQKVEFLVSFYNNEISEKSEIFDDQFSVERPDGSNFTLKIRSTKLEDSAMYFCASSGDRGPQFFQPQHFGDGTRLSIL.